This passage covers 30 T cell receptor beta chains from one sample sequenced in a study of T cell responses to AZD1222 COVID-19 vaccine. Method: immunoSEQ multiplex PCR; TCRdb's copy keeps in-frame clones and lacks some. The table includes 130,000 to 150,000 clones, about 90% detected once. The specimen was peripheral blood, collected on day 0 of AZD1222 vaccination. The receptor set was obtained from an adult in good health.

The chain employs TRBV28 and TRBJ2-2; 13 bases agree with TRBD2. CDR3 length equals 19 residues. Germline V gene lookup returns CDR1 MDHEN and CDR2 SYDVKM. The V and J ends lost 3 bases and 4 bases, in that order; junction bases with no gene match: 11. CDR3 in DNA: TGTGCCAGCAGTTTGGGGGGGACTAGCGGGATGAAGCGCACCGGGGAGCTGTTTTTT. Translated, it gives CASSLGGTSGMKRTGELFF. Based on the CDR3 plus reference TRBV28 and TRBJ2-2, the full variable domain is DVKVTQSSRYLVKRTGEKVFLECVQDMDHENMFWYRQDPGLGLRLIYFSYDVKMKEKGDIPEGYSVSREKKERFSLILESASTNQTSMYLCASSLGGTSGMKRTGELFFGEGSRLTVL.

The chain combines TRBV12-5 with TRBJ1-1; 9 bases are shared with TRBD1. The V gene's germline CDR1 is LGHNT and CDR2 FRNRAP. This CDR3 is 13 amino acids long. Germline trimming cut 7 bases from V and 11 bases from J; bases unmatched to any gene: 11. The chain's CDR3 is CASAPDRGRVAFF. CDR3 in DNA: TGTGCTAGTGCCCCGGACAGGGGCAGGGTGGCTTTCTTT.

V gene TRBV19 combines with J gene TRBJ1-6; no clear D. The V gene's germline CDR1 is LNHDA and CDR2 SQIVND (reference sequence). Trimming took off 7 bases at V and 0 bases at J, with 4 bases between the two ends. CDR3 size: 13 residues. The CDR3 nucleotides are TGTGCCAGTAAGAGCTCCTATAATTCACCCCTCCACTTT. Residues: CASKSSYNSPLHF.

The rearrangement links TRBV5-1 to TRBJ1-5; TRBD1 matches 7 bases. The CDR3 extends over 15 amino acids. The trim removed 1 base at V and 5 bases at J, leaving 6 bases unmatched. Per germline, CDR1 SGHRS and CDR2 YFSETQ. CDR3 bases: TGCGCCAGCAGCTTGAGTGGACAGGATTATCAGCCCCAGCATTTT. Its protein product is CASSLSGQDYQPQHF.

The V gene is TRBV10-3, the J gene TRBJ1-5; 8 bases match TRBD1. Germline V CDR1 and CDR2: ENHRY, SYGVKD. The ends lost 6 bases at V and 7 bases at J; junction bases unmatched: 8. CDR3 length: 14 amino acids. The CDR3 nucleotides are TGTGCCATCAGCGCGGACAGGGCAAGACAGCCCCAGCATTTT. Translation gives CAISADRARQPQHF.

This chain links TRBV7-9 with TRBJ2-1, with 13 positions matching TRBD2. Per the germline V gene, CDR1 is SEHNR and CDR2 is FQNEAQ (reference sequence). The V segment lost 1 base and the J segment 13 bases; nucleotides outside the gene matches: 4. The CDR3 is 14 residues long. The CDR3 sequence is CASSLGLAGGRQFF. CDR3 bases: TGTGCCAGCAGCTTAGGACTAGCGGGAGGTCGTCAGTTCTTC.

This chain links TRBV7-3 with TRBJ2-2; 7 bases line up with TRBD2. V lost 6 bases, J lost 7 bases, and 11 bases stayed unmatched. This CDR3 is 15 amino acids long. CDR1 and CDR2 (germline): SGHTA, FQGTGA. The chain's CDR3 is CASREGTSEGGELFF. The CDR3 DNA reads TGTGCCAGCAGAGAAGGAACTAGCGAGGGCGGGGAGCTGTTTTTT.

The V gene is TRBV5-1, the J gene TRBJ2-7; no clear D. Germline-derived CDR1 and CDR2 are SGHRS and YFSETQ. V was cut by 0 bases and J by 2 bases, with 9 bases left in between. The CDR3 contains 14 residues. CDR3 amino acids: CASSLGQAPYEQYF. The CDR3 DNA reads TGCGCCAGCAGCTTGGGACAAGCCCCCTACGAGCAGTACTTC.

DNA for the CDR3: TGTGCCAGCAGCGCTAGCGGGACCTCCTACAATGAGCAGTTCTTC. Amino acids: CASSASGTSYNEQFF. J is TRBJ2-1 and V is TRBV9; 9 positions agree with TRBD2. Trimming removed 3 bases from V and 0 bases from J; junction bases left unmatched: 1. This CDR3 is 15 amino acids long. Germline assignment: CDR1 SGDLS and CDR2 YYNGEE.

As regards this clone: The sample has other DNA sequences that encode this CDR3 too. V and J are TRBV20-1 and TRBJ1-2; D not certain. This CDR3 has 12 amino acids. V shed 3 bases and J shed 2 bases, with 7 bases lying between them. Germline lookup yields CDR1 DFQATT and CDR2 SNEGSKA (reference sequence). In nucleotides, the CDR3 is TGCAGTGCTAGTCCGGGGAACTATGGCTACACCTTC. Its translation: CSASPGNYGYTF.

This rearrangement joins TRBV10-2 to TRBJ1-1; D gene ambiguous. This CDR3 spans 12 amino acids. The germline CDR1 and CDR2 sequences are WSHSY and SAAADI. V was shortened by 6 bases and J by 1 base, with 6 bases between the two germline ends. The chain's CDR3 is CASRNGNTEAFF. DNA for the CDR3: TGCGCCAGCAGGAACGGGAACACTGAAGCTTTCTTT.

The chain combines TRBV19 with TRBJ2-7; 12 nucleotides line up with TRBD2. Germline CDR1 and CDR2: LNHDA and SQIVND (reference sequence). This CDR3 contains 20 residues. V was clipped by 4 bases and J by 0 bases; unmatched bases: 16. The DNA for the CDR3 is TGTGCCAGTAGTAATAGGCCGACTAGCGGGAGAGTCGGCAGCTCCTACGAGCAGTACTTC. Protein product: CASSNRPTSGRVGSSYEQYF.

This sequence joins TRBV7-8 and TRBJ1-1; a weak D match, TRBD1 (5 bases). The V end lost 1 base, the J end lost 11 bases, and 17 bases lay between the germline ends. The germline V gene has CDR1 SGHVS and CDR2 FQNEAQ. The CDR3 contains 14 residues. The DNA of the CDR3 is TGTGCCAGCAGCTTAGGTCCCGACAGCTCCTGGGCTTTCTTT. Translation: CASSLGPDSSWAFF.

The DNA for the CDR3 is TGTGCCAGTAGTATACCCGCAGCGGGAGCGGGCTACAATGAGCAGTTCTTC. As protein: CASSIPAAGAGYNEQFF. V usage is TRBV19 and J usage is TRBJ2-1, with 8 bases that match TRBD2. The CDR3 runs 17 residues. Germline V gene sequence: CDR1 LNHDA, CDR2 SQIVND (reference sequence). J lost 3 bases, V lost 2 bases, and 9 bases had no gene match.

In its sample, this clone was seen once. J is TRBJ2-3 and V is TRBV7-2; a possible D gene is TRBD2 (5 bases). CDR1 is SGHTA, CDR2 FQGNSA, per germline. This CDR3 contains 15 residues. The V end was cut by 1 base, the J end by 8 bases, with 16 bases between. The CDR3 spells CASSLGGLSRATQYF. The CDR3 bases are TGTGCCAGCAGCTTAGGAGGGCTCAGTCGTGCTACGCAGTATTTT. The entire variable domain, with the rest obtained from reference TRBV7-2 and TRBJ2-3, is as follows: GAGVSQSPSNKVTEKGKDVELRCDPISGHTALYWYRQSLGQGLEFLIYFQGNSAPDKSGLPSDRFSAERTGGSVSTLTIQRTQQEDSAVYLCASSLGGLSRATQYFGPGTRLTVL.

This chain uses TRBV2 with TRBJ2-2, with 7 nucleotides matching TRBD1. The CDR3 has 14 residues. V shed 7 bases and J 4 bases; nucleotides not matched to a gene: 6. Germline lookup yields CDR1 SNHLY and CDR2 FYNNEI. The CDR3 loop reads CASKYNRGTGELFF. Here the CDR3 DNA reads TGTGCCAGCAAATATAACAGGGGCACCGGGGAGCTGTTTTTT.

The chain couples TRBV19 to TRBJ1-1, with TRBD1 identical over 10 bases. The CDR3 has 16 residues. Germline loops: CDR1 LNHDA, CDR2 SQIVND (reference sequence). V was clipped by 9 bases and J by 4 bases; unmatched bases: 14. The CDR3 protein is CASLAGTGAGITEAFF. The CDR3 DNA reads TGTGCCAGCTTGGCCGGGACAGGGGCGGGTATCACTGAAGCTTTCTTT.

The chain is built from TRBV9 and TRBJ1-4; weak D call: TRBD1 (6 bases). The germline gives CDR1 SGDLS, CDR2 YYNGEE. V lost 4 bases and J 2 bases, leaving 9 bases between the germline ends. The CDR3 is 14 residues long. Here the CDR3 DNA reads TGTGCCAGCAGCTTAGGGGGGACTAATGAAAAACTGTTTTTT. It translates to CASSLGGTNEKLFF.

The rearrangement links TRBV13 to TRBJ1-1, with TRBD1 as a possible D gene (6 bases). The CDR3 is 13 amino acids. The V gene's germline CDR1 is PRHDT and CDR2 FYEKMQ (reference sequence). With 6 bases removed from V and 2 bases from J, the gap between germline ends came to 10 bases. The CDR3 nucleotides read TGTGCCAGCAGTTACAGGGAAAACACTGAAGCTTTCTTT. This encodes CASSYRENTEAFF. Complete variable domain (other parts from reference TRBV13 and TRBJ1-1): AAGVIQSPRHLIKEKRETATLKCYPIPRHDTVYWYQQGPGQDPQFLISFYEKMQSDKGSIPDRFSAQQFSDYHSELNMSSLELGDSALYFCASSYRENTEAFFGQGTRLTVV.

The chain links TRBV27 to TRBJ2-2, with 8 bases lining up with TRBD2. Germline V gives CDR1 MNHEY, CDR2 SMNVEV (reference sequence). Trimming cost V 2 bases and J 4 bases; bases outside gene matches: 6. This CDR3 is built from 16 residues. CDR3 in DNA: TGTGCCAGCAGTTTACGACGGGAGGGACGCACCGGGGAGCTGTTTTTT. Translation gives CASSLRREGRTGELFF.

This chain joins TRBV6-5 and TRBJ2-1; 7 nucleotides line up with TRBD2. This CDR3 has 14 amino acids. Germline CDR1 and CDR2: MNHEY and SVGAGI. The ends lost 6 bases at V and 5 bases at J; junction bases unmatched: 7. As DNA, the CDR3 is TGTGCCAGCAGGGGACTATCTCACGACAATGAGCAGTTCTTC. Protein: CASRGLSHDNEQFF.

V and J are TRBV13 and TRBJ2-7; TRBD2 aligns across 9 bases. In germline, CDR1 is PRHDT, CDR2 FYEKMQ (reference sequence). The CDR3 extends over 14 amino acids. Germline trimming cut 5 bases from V and 6 bases from J; bases unmatched to any gene: 8. The DNA for the CDR3 is TGTGCCAGCAGCATGGGGACTAGCTATCGCGAGCAGTACTTC. Amino acids: CASSMGTSYREQYF.

The count of this clone is one. This chain links TRBV27 with TRBJ2-7, with D possibly being TRBD1 (7 bases). The V gene lost 2 bases and the J gene lost 2 bases, with 16 bases spanning the gap. The germline CDR1 and CDR2 sequences are MNHEY and SMNVEV (reference sequence). This CDR3 comprises 16 residues. CDR3 coding DNA: TGTGCCAGCAGTTTACTTCGCGGGACAGCCCCCTACGAGCAGTACTTC. Translated: CASSLLRGTAPYEQYF.

This clone appeared a few times. The chain links TRBV5-1 to TRBJ1-4, with unresolved D. V was cut by 3 bases and J by 6 bases, with 12 bases left in between. Looked up from germline, CDR1 is SGHRS and CDR2 is YFSETQ. The CDR3 is 14 amino acids. The CDR3 nucleotides read TGCGCCAGCAGCTGGACTGTATCTGATGAAAAACTGTTTTTT. It codes for CASSWTVSDEKLFF.

In its sample, this clone was seen once. The genes are TRBV28 and TRBJ1-6; D is possibly TRBD1 (5 bases). The CDR3 length is 16 residues. Germline V gene data show CDR1 as MDHEN and CDR2 as SYDVKM. V lost 5 bases and J 10 bases, leaving 21 bases between the germline ends. The CDR3 DNA reads TGTGCCAGCAGTCCGCCGGGGCGATTCCTGGAATCACCCCTCCACTTT. Amino acids: CASSPPGRFLESPLHF.

DNA of the CDR3: TGTGCCAGTAGTATACAGGTAATGAACACTGAAGCTTTCTTT. This gives the protein CASSIQVMNTEAFF. J is TRBJ1-1 and V is TRBV19, with unresolved D. Per germline, CDR1 LNHDA and CDR2 SQIVND (reference sequence). The CDR3 runs to 14 residues. The ends were cut back, 2 bases at V and 0 bases at J, with 7 bases in the middle.

The chain has TRBV28 and TRBJ2-7, with 8 bases aligning to TRBD2. V lost 7 bases and J lost 3; bases outside the gene matches: 11. CDR3 size: 15 residues. The V gene's germline CDR1 is MDHEN and CDR2 SYDVKM. Here the CDR3 reads CASIDGSGRGYEQYF. The DNA for the CDR3 is TGTGCCAGCATCGACGGAAGCGGGAGAGGCTACGAGCAGTACTTC.

The chain employs TRBV5-1 and TRBJ1-6; D gene ambiguous. CDR3 length: 15 amino acids. V lost 5 bases to trimming and J lost 5 bases, with 14 bases between them. From germline, CDR1 is SGHRS and CDR2 YFSETQ. In nucleotides, the CDR3 is TGCGCCAGCAGATTTACGGGGTCCAATAATTCACCCCTCCACTTT. This encodes CASRFTGSNNSPLHF.

The CDR3 coding sequence is TGCGCCAGCAGTTATCGGGACAGGTCTTACAATGAGCAGTTCTTC. Translating it yields CASSYRDRSYNEQFF. The chain couples TRBV5-1 to TRBJ2-1; 8 positions agree with TRBD1. Germline-derived CDR1 and CDR2 are SGHRS and YFSETQ. This CDR3 comprises 15 residues. The V gene end was trimmed by 5 bases and the J gene end by 4 bases; junction bases not matched to a gene: 8.

This chain uses TRBV30 with TRBJ1-2, with 9 bases aligning to TRBD1. The CDR3 loop spans 13 amino acids. V lost 0 bases, J lost 8 bases, and 4 bases stayed unmatched. The V gene's germline CDR1 is GTSNPN and CDR2 SVGIG (reference sequence). CDR3: CAWSVQGARGYTF. The CDR3 DNA sequence: TGTGCCTGGAGTGTACAGGGGGCGCGGGGCTACACCTTC.